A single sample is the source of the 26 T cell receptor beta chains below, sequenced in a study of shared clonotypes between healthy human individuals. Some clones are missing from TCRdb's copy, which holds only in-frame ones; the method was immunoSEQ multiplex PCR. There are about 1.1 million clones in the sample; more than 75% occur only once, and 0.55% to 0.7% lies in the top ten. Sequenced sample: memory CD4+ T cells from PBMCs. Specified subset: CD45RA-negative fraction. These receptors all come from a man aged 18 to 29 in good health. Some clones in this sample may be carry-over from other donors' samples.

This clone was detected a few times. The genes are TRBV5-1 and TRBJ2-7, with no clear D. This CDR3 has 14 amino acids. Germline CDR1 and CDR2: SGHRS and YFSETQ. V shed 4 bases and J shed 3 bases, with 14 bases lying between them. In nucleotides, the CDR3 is TGCGCCAGCAGCCCGTACGGGCTCGGCTACGAGCAGTACTTC. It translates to CASSPYGLGYEQYF.

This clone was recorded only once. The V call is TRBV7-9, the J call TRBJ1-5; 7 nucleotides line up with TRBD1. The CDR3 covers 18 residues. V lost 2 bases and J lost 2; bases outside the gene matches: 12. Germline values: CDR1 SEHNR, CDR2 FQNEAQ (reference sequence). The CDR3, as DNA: TGTGCCAGCAGCTTAAGAGGGGGCCCCGGGAAGGGCAATCAGCCCCAGCATTTT. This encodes CASSLRGGPGKGNQPQHF. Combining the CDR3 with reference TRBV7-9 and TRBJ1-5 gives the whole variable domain DTGVSQNPRHKITKRGQNVTFRCDPISEHNRLYWYRQTLGQGPEFLTYFQNEAQLEKSRLLSDRFSAERPKGSFSTLEIQRTEQGDSAMYLCASSLRGGPGKGNQPQHFGDGTRLSIL.

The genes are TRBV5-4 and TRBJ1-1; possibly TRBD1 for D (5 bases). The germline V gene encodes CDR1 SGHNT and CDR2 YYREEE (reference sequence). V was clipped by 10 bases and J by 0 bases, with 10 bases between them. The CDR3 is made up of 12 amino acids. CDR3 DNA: TGTGCCGCCCGGGGGATGAACACTGAAGCTTTCTTT. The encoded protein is CAARGMNTEAFF.

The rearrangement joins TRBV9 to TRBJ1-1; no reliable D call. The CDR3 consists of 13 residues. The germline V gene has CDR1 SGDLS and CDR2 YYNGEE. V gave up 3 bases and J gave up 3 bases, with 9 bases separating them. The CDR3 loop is CASSGQAYTEAFF. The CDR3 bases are TGTGCCAGCAGCGGGCAGGCCTACACTGAAGCTTTCTTT.

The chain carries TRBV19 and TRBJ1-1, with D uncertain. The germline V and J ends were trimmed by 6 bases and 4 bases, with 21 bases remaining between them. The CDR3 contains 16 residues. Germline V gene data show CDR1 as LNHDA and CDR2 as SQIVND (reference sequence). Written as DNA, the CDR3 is TGTGCCAGTAGCCTTCTTCTTGGAGGCTCGGGCACTGAAGCTTTCTTT. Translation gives CASSLLLGGSGTEAFF.

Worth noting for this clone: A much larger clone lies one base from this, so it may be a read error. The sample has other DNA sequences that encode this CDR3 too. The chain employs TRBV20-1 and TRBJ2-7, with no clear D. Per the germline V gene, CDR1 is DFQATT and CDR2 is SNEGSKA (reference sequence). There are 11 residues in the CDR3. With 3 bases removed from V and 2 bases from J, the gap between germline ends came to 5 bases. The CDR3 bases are TGCAGTGCTAGGACGGCCTACGAGCAGTACTTC. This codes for CSARTAYEQYF.

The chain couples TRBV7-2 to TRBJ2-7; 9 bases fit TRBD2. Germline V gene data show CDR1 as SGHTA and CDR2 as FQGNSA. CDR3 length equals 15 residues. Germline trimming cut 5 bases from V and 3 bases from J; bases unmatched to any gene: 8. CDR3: CASSPSAGGSYEQYF. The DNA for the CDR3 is TGTGCCAGCAGCCCATCTGCGGGGGGGAGCTACGAGCAGTACTTC.

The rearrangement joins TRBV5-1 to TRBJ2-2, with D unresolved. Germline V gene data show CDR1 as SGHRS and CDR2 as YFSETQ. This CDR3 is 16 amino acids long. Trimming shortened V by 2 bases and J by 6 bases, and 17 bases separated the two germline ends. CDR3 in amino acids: CASSFAKGRRAGELFF. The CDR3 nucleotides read TGCGCCAGCAGCTTTGCGAAAGGCAGACGCGCCGGGGAGCTGTTTTTT.

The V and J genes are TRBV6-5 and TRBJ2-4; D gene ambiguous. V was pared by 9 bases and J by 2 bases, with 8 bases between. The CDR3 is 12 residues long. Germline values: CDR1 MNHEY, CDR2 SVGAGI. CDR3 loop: CASGVTKNIQYF. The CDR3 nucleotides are TGTGCCAGTGGGGTAACCAAAAACATTCAGTACTTC.

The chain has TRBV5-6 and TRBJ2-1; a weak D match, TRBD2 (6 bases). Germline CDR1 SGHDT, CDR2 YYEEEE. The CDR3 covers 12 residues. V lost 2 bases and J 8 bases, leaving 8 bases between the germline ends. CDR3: CASSFGGHEQFF. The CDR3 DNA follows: TGTGCCAGCAGCTTCGGGGGTCATGAGCAGTTCTTC.

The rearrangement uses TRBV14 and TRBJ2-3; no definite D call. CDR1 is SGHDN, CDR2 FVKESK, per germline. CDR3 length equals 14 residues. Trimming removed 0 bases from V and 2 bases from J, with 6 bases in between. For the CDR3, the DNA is TGTGCCAGCAGCCAAGACCCCTCCACAGATACGCAGTATTTT. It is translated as CASSQDPSTDTQYF. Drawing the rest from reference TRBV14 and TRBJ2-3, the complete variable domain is EAGVTQFPSHSVIEKGQTVTLRCDPISGHDNLYWYRRVMGKEIKFLLHFVKESKQDESGMPNNRFLAERTGGTYSTLKVQPAELEDSGVYFCASSQDPSTDTQYFGPGTRLTVL.

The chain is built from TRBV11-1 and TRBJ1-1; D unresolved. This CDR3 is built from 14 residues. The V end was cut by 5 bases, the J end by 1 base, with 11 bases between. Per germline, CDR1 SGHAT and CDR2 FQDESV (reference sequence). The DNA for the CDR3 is TGTGCCAGCAGCCTAATTGGCCGGAACACTGAAGCTTTCTTT. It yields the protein CASSLIGRNTEAFF. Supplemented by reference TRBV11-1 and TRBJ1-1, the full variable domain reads EAEVAQSPRYKITEKSQAVAFWCDPISGHATLYWYRQILGQGPELLVQFQDESVVDDSQLPKDRFSAERLKGVDSTLKIQPAELGDSAMYLCASSLIGRNTEAFFGQGTRLTVV.

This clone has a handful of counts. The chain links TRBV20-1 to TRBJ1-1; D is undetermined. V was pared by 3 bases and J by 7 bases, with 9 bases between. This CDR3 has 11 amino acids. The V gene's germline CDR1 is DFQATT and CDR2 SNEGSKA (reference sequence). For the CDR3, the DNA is TGCAGTGCTAGTTGGCCAGATGAAGCTTTCTTT. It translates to CSASWPDEAFF.

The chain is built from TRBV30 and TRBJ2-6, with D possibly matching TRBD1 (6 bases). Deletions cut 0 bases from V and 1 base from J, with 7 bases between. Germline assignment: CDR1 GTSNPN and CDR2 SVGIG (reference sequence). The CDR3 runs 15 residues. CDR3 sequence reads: CAWSVGTSGANVLTF. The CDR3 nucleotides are TGTGCCTGGAGTGTAGGGACATCTGGGGCCAACGTCCTGACTTTC.

CDR3 residues: CASSLNRPLTDTQYF. CDR3 coding DNA: TGCGCCAGCAGCTTGAACCGCCCGCTTACAGATACGCAGTATTTT. The chain has TRBV5-1 and TRBJ2-3; D is ambiguous. Deletions cut 1 base from V and 3 bases from J, with 12 bases between. CDR1 is SGHRS and CDR2 is YFSETQ in the germline V gene. The CDR3 sequence is 15 residues long.

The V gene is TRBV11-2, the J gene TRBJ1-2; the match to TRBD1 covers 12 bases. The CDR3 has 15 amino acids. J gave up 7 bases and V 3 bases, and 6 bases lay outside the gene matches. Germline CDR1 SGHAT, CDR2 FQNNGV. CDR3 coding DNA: TGTGCCAGCAGCTTGGGCGGGACAGGGGGCTTTGGCTACACCTTC. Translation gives CASSLGGTGGFGYTF. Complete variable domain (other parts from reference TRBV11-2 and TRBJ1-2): EAGVAQSPRYKIIEKRQSVAFWCNPISGHATLYWYQQILGQGPKLLIQFQNNGVVDDSQLPKDRFSAERLKGVDSTLKIQPAKLEDSAVYLCASSLGGTGGFGYTFGSGTRLTVV.

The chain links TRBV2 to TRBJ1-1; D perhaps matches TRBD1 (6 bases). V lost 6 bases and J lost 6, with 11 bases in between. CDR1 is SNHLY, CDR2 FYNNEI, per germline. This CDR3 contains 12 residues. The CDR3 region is CASSYTGSEAFF. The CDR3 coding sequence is TGTGCCAGCAGCTATACAGGGTCTGAAGCTTTCTTT.

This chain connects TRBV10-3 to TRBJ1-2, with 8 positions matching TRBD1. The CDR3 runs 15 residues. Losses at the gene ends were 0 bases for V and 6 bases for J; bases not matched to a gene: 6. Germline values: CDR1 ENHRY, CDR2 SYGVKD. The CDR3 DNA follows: TGTGCCATCAGTGAGTCTCACAGGGGGGAAGATGGCTACACCTTC. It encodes CAISESHRGEDGYTF.

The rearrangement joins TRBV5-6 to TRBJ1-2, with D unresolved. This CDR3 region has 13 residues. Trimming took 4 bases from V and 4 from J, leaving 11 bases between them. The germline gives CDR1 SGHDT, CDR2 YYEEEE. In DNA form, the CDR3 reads TGTGCCAGCAGCGAAGTAACCGTCTATGGCTACACCTTC. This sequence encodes CASSEVTVYGYTF. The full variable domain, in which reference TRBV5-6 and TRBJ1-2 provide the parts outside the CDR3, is DAGVTQSPTHLIKTRGQQVTLRCSPKSGHDTVSWYQQALGQGPQFIFQYYEEEERQRGNFPDRFSGHQFPNYSSELNVNALLLGDSALYLCASSEVTVYGYTFGSGTRLTVV.

The CDR3 reads CASSLRQAGVETQYF. For the CDR3, the DNA is TGTGCCAGCAGCTTAAGGCAGGCTGGCGTAGAGACCCAGTACTTC. The rearrangement uses TRBV7-3 and TRBJ2-5; D unclear. V lost 1 base to trimming and J lost 4 bases, with 13 bases between them. The CDR3 has 15 residues. Germline CDR1 is SGHTA and CDR2 is FQGTGA.

CDR3 DNA: TGTGCCAGCAGCCCCGGGTCCTTCCTTGGTGGCTACACCTTC. Amino acid sequence: CASSPGSFLGGYTF. The V and J genes are TRBV28 and TRBJ1-2, with D uncertain. The germline V gene has CDR1 MDHEN and CDR2 SYDVKM. This CDR3 has 14 amino acids. V gave up 6 bases and J gave up 7 bases, with 18 bases separating them.

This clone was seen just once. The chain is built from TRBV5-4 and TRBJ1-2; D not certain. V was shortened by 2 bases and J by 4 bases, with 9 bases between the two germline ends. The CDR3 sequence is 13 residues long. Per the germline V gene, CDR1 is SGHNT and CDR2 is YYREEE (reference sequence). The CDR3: CASSFGNLYGYTF. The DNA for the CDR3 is TGTGCCAGCAGCTTTGGCAATCTCTATGGCTACACCTTC. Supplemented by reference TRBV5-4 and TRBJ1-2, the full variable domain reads ETGVTQSPTHLIKTRGQQVTLRCSSQSGHNTVSWYQQALGQGPQFIFQYYREEENGRGNFPPRFSGLQFPNYSSELNVNALELDDSALYLCASSFGNLYGYTFGSGTRLTVV.

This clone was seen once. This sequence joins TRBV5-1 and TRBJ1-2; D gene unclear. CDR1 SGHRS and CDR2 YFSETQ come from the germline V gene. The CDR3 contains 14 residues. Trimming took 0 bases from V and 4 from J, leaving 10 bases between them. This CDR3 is CASSLAQTTYGYTF. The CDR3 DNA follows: TGCGCCAGCAGCTTGGCCCAGACGACCTATGGCTACACCTTC.

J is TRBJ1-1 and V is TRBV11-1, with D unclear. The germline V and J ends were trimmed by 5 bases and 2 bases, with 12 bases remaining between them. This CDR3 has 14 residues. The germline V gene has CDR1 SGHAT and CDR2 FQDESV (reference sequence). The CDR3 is CASSADGSNTEAFF. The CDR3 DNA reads TGTGCCAGCAGCGCTGACGGGAGTAACACTGAAGCTTTCTTT.

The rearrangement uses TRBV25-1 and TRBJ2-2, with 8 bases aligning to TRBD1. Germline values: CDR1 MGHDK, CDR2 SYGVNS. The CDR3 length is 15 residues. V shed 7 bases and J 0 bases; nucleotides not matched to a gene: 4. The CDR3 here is CASTTDRANTGELFF. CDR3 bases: TGTGCCAGCACCACGGACAGGGCGAACACCGGGGAGCTGTTTTTT.

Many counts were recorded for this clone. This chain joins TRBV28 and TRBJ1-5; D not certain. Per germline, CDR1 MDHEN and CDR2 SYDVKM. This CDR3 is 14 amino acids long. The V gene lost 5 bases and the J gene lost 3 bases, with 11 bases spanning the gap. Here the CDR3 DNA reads TGTGCCAGCAGTAACCATGCCCCCAATCAGCCCCAGCATTTT. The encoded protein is CASSNHAPNQPQHF.